This passage covers 5 T cell receptor beta chains from one sample sequenced in a study of blood T cell repertoires in COVID-19. Assay: immunoSEQ multiplex PCR; the TCRdb copy retains only in-frame clones and omits some. This sample has some 170,000 clones; 75% to 80% occur once, and the top ten carry around 8.9%. Material for sequencing was peripheral blood. These receptors were taken from a woman aged 45-59 years with active or convalescent COVID-19.

This clone was counted only a few times. J is TRBJ1-6 and V is TRBV6-6, with TRBD1 identical over 8 bases. With 6 bases clipped from V and 4 bases from J, the junction kept 11 bases outside the gene matches. CDR1 is MNHNY, CDR2 SVGAGI, per germline (reference sequence). The CDR3 spans 17 residues. This CDR3 is CASSRRPGTGYNSPLHF. As DNA, the CDR3 is TGTGCCAGCAGCCGACGTCCGGGGACAGGTTATAATTCACCCCTCCACTTT.

The chain recombines TRBV30 with TRBJ2-7, with D possibly being TRBD2 (6 bases). CDR3 length equals 15 residues. Germline V gene sequence: CDR1 GTSNPN, CDR2 SVGIG (reference sequence). V lost 2 bases and J lost 1, with 15 bases in between. CDR3 nucleotides: TGTGCCTGGAGTTCAGGGACTTGGGGGTCCTACGAGCAGTACTTC. It codes for CAWSSGTWGSYEQYF.

The chain carries TRBV19 and TRBJ2-1, with 9 nucleotides matching TRBD1. Germline V gene sequence: CDR1 LNHDA, CDR2 SQIVND (reference sequence). This CDR3 spans 16 amino acids. J gave up 8 bases and V 7 bases, and 15 bases lay outside the gene matches. In DNA, the CDR3 is TGTGCCAGTATGGGGGATGAGGGACAGGGTGGCGATGAGCAGTTCTTC. Translating gives CASMGDEGQGGDEQFF.

The CDR3 here is CASSPGQGGYTF. The CDR3 DNA reads TGTGCCAGCAGCCCGGGACAGGGAGGCTACACCTTC. This sequence joins TRBV3-1 (or the pseudogene TRBV3-2) and TRBJ1-2, with TRBD1 matching over 9 bases. CDR1 and CDR2 (germline): LGHDT, YNNKEL (reference sequence). V was pared by 4 bases and J by 8 bases, with 2 bases of the junction left unmatched. CDR3 length: 12 residues.

This clone was detected once. CDR3 DNA: TGTGCCAGCAGTGGTGACAGGGTCTACGAGCAGTACTTC. Encoded protein: CASSGDRVYEQYF. This sequence joins TRBV2 and TRBJ2-7; TRBD1 matches 7 bases. Germline V gene sequence: CDR1 SNHLY, CDR2 FYNNEI. J was trimmed by 3 bases and V by 4 bases; bases with no gene match: 3. The CDR3 is 13 amino acids.